The clone carrying this T cell receptor beta chain was seen once. Its antigen remains unidentified. Amplification used 60 Vbeta primers and 13 Jbeta primers. Sequencing used immunoSEQ multiplex PCR; TCRdb keeps in-frame clones, though not all of them. The sample records some 150,000 clones, roughly 75% being singletons. The sample is drawn from a study of cytomegalovirus exposure and HLA in healthy donors. As for the study in general: The Caucasian-associated ancestry cluster contained about 80% of the approximately 420 genotyped donors.

V shed 8 bases and J 2 bases; nucleotides not matched to a gene: 11. Germline V gene data show CDR1 as LNHNV and CDR2 as YYDKDF (reference sequence). The CDR3 covers 15 residues. Study outcomes and limitations: Published work reported that the classifier diagnosed cytomegalovirus status with high specificity and sensitivity.

Donors were nominally healthy when sampled, though unrecorded immune exposures were likely. Sequenced: PBMCs. The chain links TRBV15 to TRBJ2-7, with TRBD2 identical over 8 bases. The sequence was collected from a man younger than 40 in good health and CMV-seronegative. CDR3 residues: CATARGGQGPYEQYF. CDR3 DNA: TGTGCCACCGCCCGGGGGGGGCAGGGCCCCTACGAGCAGTACTTC.